This T cell receptor (beta chain) was recorded in a study of shared clonotypes between healthy human individuals. Study conclusions and caveats: Naive subsets generally exceeded memory subsets in estimated richness.

Regarding this clone: What it binds is unknown.

The material for each subset, its genomic DNA, was split evenly across several immunoSEQ plates. TCRdb keeps only in-frame clones here, not all; method: immunoSEQ multiplex PCR. The sample consists of about 1.1 million clones, around 82% of them appearing once. Sequences were obtained from memory CD4+ T cells from PBMCs. Subset meaning: CD45RA-negative fraction. The sequence derives from a man between 18 and 29 years old in good health. Some clones in this sample may be carry-over from other donors' samples.

CDR3 sequence reads: CAWSRGPYEQYF. Written as DNA, the CDR3 is TGTGCCTGGAGTAGAGGACCCTACGAGCAGTACTTC. The chain employs TRBV30 and TRBJ2-7, with unresolved D. Trimming left V 2 bases short and J 2 bases short, with 7 bases between. Germline CDR1 GTSNPN, CDR2 SVGIG (reference sequence). This CDR3 comprises 12 residues.